A selection of T cell receptor beta chains follows, all from one sample in a study of T cells after yellow fever vaccination. From the 5' RACE reads, TCRdb called clonotypes with MiXCR, one entry per CDR3 protein. The data contain 550,000 or so distinct CDR3 sequences, under 25% of them singletons. The material was PBMCs, obtained 15 days after the yellow fever booster vaccination. These receptors all come from a man aged 25-45 years who received the YFV17D yellow fever vaccine. Each CDR3 is given with its conserved first and last residue. D genes are given only for firm matches. Part of the rows lack a size; the others show once, few, many or a class for expanded clones.

NA	TRBV7-3	TRBJ2-5	TRBD2	CASSPQTSGSGETQYF	TGTGCCAGCAGCCCCCAGACTAGCGGGAGTGGTGAGACCCAGTACTTC
NA	TRBV11-2	TRBJ1-1	NA	CASSLSQGWDLNTEAFF	TGTGCCAGCAGCTTATCTCAGGGTTGGGATTTGAACACTGAAGCTTTCTTT
NA	TRBV5-6	TRBJ2-1	TRBD2	CASSWGLAGESDSEQFF	TGTGCCAGCAGCTGGGGACTAGCGGGGGAATCCGACAGTGAGCAGTTCTTC
NA	TRBV11-1	TRBJ1-5	NA	CASSLSSSSHF	TGTGCCAGCAGTCTTAGTTCCAGCTCGCATTTT
NA	TRBV5-1	TRBJ2-7	TRBD2	CASSASGSNEQYF	TGCGCCAGCAGCGCTAGCGGGAGTAACGAGCAGTACTTC
NA	TRBV12-3/TRBV12-4	TRBJ2-5	NA	CASSLLQSAGETQYF	TGTGCCAGCAGTTTGCTACAGAGCGCGGGGGAGACCCAGTACTTC
few	TRBV11-2	TRBJ2-5	TRBD1	CASSAPGGETQYF	TGTGCCAGCAGCGCCCCAGGGGGAGAGACCCAGTACTTC
NA	TRBV7-2	TRBJ2-7	NA	CASSLATGPYEQYF	TGTGCCAGCAGCTTAGCGACAGGCCCCTACGAGCAGTACTTC
many	TRBV27	TRBJ2-5	NA	CASSPRLGKETQYF	TGTGCCAGCAGTCCCCGGCTAGGGAAAGAGACCCAGTACTTC
NA	TRBV20-1	TRBJ2-5	TRBD2	CSARDSSGKETQYF	TGCAGTGCTAGAGACTCTAGCGGGAAAGAGACCCAGTACTTC